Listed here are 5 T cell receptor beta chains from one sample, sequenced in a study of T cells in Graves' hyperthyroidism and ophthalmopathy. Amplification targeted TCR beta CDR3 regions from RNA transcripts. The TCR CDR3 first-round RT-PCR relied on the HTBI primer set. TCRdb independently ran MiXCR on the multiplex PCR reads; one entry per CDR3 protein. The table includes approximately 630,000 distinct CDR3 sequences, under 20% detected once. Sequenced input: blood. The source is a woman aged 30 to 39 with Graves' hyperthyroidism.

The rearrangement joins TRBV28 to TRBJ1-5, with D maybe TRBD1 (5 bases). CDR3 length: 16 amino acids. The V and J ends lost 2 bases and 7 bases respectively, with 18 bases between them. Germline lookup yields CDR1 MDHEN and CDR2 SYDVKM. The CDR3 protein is CASSLMVNRYQQPQHF. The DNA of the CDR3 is TGTGCCAGCAGTTTAATGGTTAACAGGTACCAACAGCCCCAGCATTTT.

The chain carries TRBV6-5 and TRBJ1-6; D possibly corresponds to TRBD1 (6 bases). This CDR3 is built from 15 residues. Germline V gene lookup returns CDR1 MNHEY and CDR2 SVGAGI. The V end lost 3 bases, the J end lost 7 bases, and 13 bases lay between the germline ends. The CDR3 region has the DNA TGTGCCAGCAGTTATTCAGGGGTCAGCAATTCACCCCTCCACTTT. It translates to CASSYSGVSNSPLHF.

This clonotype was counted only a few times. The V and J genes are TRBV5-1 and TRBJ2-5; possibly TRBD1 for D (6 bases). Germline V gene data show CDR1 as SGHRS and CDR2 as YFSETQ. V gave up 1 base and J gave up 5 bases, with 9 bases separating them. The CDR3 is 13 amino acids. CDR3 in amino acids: CASSLQGMETQYF. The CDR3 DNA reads TGCGCCAGCAGCTTGCAGGGGATGGAGACCCAGTACTTC.

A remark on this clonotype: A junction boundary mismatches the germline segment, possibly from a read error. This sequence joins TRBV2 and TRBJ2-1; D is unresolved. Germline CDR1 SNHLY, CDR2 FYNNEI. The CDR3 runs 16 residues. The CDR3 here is CASSDSADTSYNAQFF. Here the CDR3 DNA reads TGTGCCAGCAGTGACTCGGCGGATACTTCCTACAATGCGCAGTTCTTC.

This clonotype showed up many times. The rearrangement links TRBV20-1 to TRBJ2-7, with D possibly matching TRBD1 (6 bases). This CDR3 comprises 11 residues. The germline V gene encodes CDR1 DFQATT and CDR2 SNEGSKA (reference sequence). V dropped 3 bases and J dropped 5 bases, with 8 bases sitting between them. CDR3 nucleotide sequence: TGCAGTGCTAGCCACAGGGACGAGCAGTACTTC. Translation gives CSASHRDEQYF.